This TCR beta chain derives from a study of CD8 T cells in Susac syndrome. After extraction with the RNeasy kit, 0.5 to 1 ug of the RNA was reverse transcribed using random hexamers. MiXCR, run by TCRdb on the immunoSEQ multiplex PCR reads, gives a single entry per CDR3 protein. The table records under 200,000 distinct CDR3 sequences, 95% of them present only once. The sequence derives from a human donor in good health. Material for sequencing was CD4+ T cells from PBMCs.

The CDR3 DNA reads as TGTGCCAGCAGTTTAGTGGGACAGGGTGCCTACGAGCAGTACGTC. Amino acids: CASSLVGQGAYEQYV. V and J are TRBV28 and TRBJ2-7, with 9 positions matching TRBD1. After removal of 2 bases from V and 2 bases from J, the junction contained 4 bases not matched to a gene. The germline V gene has CDR1 MDHEN and CDR2 SYDVKM. The CDR3 runs to 15 residues.